A single sample gave rise to the 19 T cell receptor beta chains below, sequenced in a study of blood T cells in healthy people across ages. Using a J-beta primer mix together with a sample-barcoded 5' primer, a second PCR was run for about 7 to 12 cycles. From the 5' RACE reads, TCRdb called clonotypes with MiXCR, one entry per CDR3 protein. The data contain approximately 800,000 distinct CDR3 sequences, under 40% of them seen just once; the ten biggest clones take up over 10%. Input material: blood. Every receptor here comes from a man aged 18 to 29 in good health.

The table lists this clonotype with many counts. The genes are TRBV12-3 or TRBV12-4 and TRBJ2-7, with D tentatively TRBD1 (5 bases). V was shortened by 0 bases and J by 6 bases, with 9 bases between the two germline ends. CDR3 length equals 13 residues. The CDR3 bases are TGTGCCAGCAGTTTAGCCGAGGACACCGAGCAGTACTTC. Protein: CASSLAEDTEQYF.

The V gene is TRBV12-3 or TRBV12-4, the J gene TRBJ1-2; no clear D. The CDR3 has 11 amino acids. Deletions cut 6 bases from V and 8 bases from J, with 10 bases between. The CDR3 sequence is CASSGPQGYTF. The CDR3 DNA sequence: TGTGCCAGCAGCGGTCCCCAAGGCTACACCTTC.

The chain has TRBV20-1 and TRBJ1-1; TRBD1 matches at 8 bases. The CDR3 totals 12 residues. The germline gives CDR1 DFQATT, CDR2 SNEGSKA (reference sequence). V shed 5 bases and J 4 bases; nucleotides not matched to a gene: 3. CDR3 sequence reads: CSAHRGSTEAFF. In nucleotides, the CDR3 is TGCAGTGCTCACAGGGGGAGCACTGAAGCTTTCTTT.

The chain couples TRBV14 to TRBJ1-4; 8 nucleotides agree with TRBD1. V was pared by 1 base and J by 7 bases, with 5 bases of the junction left unmatched. This CDR3 contains 15 residues. The germline V gene encodes CDR1 SGHDN and CDR2 FVKESK. The CDR3 protein is CASSQVFTGGEKLFF. The CDR3 nucleotides read TGTGCCAGCAGCCAAGTTTTTACAGGGGGTGAAAAACTGTTTTTT.

The chain is built from TRBV18 and TRBJ2-3; D not certain. Germline V gene lookup returns CDR1 KGHSH and CDR2 LQKENI. Deletions cut 2 bases from V and 8 bases from J, with 8 bases between. CDR3 length: 12 amino acids. The CDR3 nucleotides are TGTGCCAGCTCACCAGGGGATTTTACGCAGTATTTT. The encoded protein is CASSPGDFTQYF.

The chain has TRBV6-6 and TRBJ1-2; 9 nucleotides line up with TRBD1. Germline CDR1 and CDR2: MNHNY and SVGAGI (reference sequence). This CDR3 region has 17 residues. After removal of 5 bases from V and 1 base from J, the junction contained 11 bases not matched to a gene. CDR3 sequence reads: CASSQGQGRSFNYGYTF. Written as DNA, the CDR3 is TGTGCCAGCAGTCAGGGACAGGGCCGTTCATTTAACTATGGCTACACCTTC.

This clonotype was counted only a few times. The chain combines TRBV6-2 or TRBV6-3 with TRBJ2-5; no clear D. CDR3 length: 13 residues. V gave up 2 bases and J gave up 5 bases, with 9 bases separating them. Germline values: CDR1 MNHEY, CDR2 SVGEGT. The CDR3 loop reads CASSYGVRETQYF. Written as DNA, the CDR3 is TGTGCCAGCAGTTACGGCGTTAGGGAGACCCAGTACTTC.

This clonotype was detected a few times. The chain recombines TRBV27 with TRBJ1-5; D unresolved. CDR1 is MNHEY, CDR2 SMNVEV, per germline (reference sequence). CDR3 length: 14 residues. The ends were cut back, 6 bases at V and 0 bases at J, with 9 bases in the middle. The CDR3 nucleotides are TGTGCCAGCAGATGGACGGCTAGCAATCAGCCCCAGCATTTT. Translation gives CASRWTASNQPQHF.

The chain joins TRBV29-1 to TRBJ2-5, with D unresolved. Germline CDR1 SQVTM, CDR2 ANQGSEA. This CDR3 is built from 13 residues. V lost 3 bases and J 3 bases, leaving 11 bases between the germline ends. The CDR3 DNA follows: TGCAGCGTTGATGGCCAGGTCGAAGAGACCCAGTACTTC. Its protein product is CSVDGQVEETQYF.

This clonotype occurred a few times. The rearrangement uses TRBV20-1 and TRBJ2-1, with a tentative D call TRBD2 (6 bases). V lost 3 bases and J 2 bases, leaving 17 bases between the germline ends. Germline CDR1 and CDR2: DFQATT and SNEGSKA (reference sequence). The CDR3 contains 16 residues. CDR3 in DNA: TGCAGTGCTAGCGGAGGGGCAGGCGGGACCTACAATGAGCAGTTCTTC. The encoded protein is CSASGGAGGTYNEQFF.

The rearrangement links TRBV4-2 to TRBJ2-3, with 7 bases matching TRBD2. Per the germline V gene, CDR1 is LGHNA and CDR2 is YNFKEQ. The J segment lost 0 bases and the V segment lost 0 bases, leaving 12 bases of the junction unmatched. The CDR3 spans 19 residues. Here the CDR3 reads CASSQEPSGDTLSTDTQYF. The CDR3, as DNA: TGTGCCAGCAGCCAAGAACCCAGCGGGGATACCCTAAGCACAGATACGCAGTATTTT.

CDR3 sequence: CAIRGTADCNYGYTF. The CDR3 DNA follows: TGTGCCATCAGAGGGACAGCCGATTGTAACTATGGCTACACCTTC. The gene calls are TRBV10-3 and TRBJ1-2; TRBD1 matches 7 bases. Germline-derived CDR1 and CDR2 are ENHRY and SYGVKD. The CDR3 runs to 15 residues. V shed 6 bases, J shed 1 base, and the junction held 8 bases outside the gene matches.

The chain is built from TRBV10-3 and TRBJ2-1; the D gene could be TRBD1 or TRBD2 (5 bases each). The CDR3 sequence is 16 residues long. V lost 0 bases to trimming and J lost 0 bases, with 9 bases between them. The germline V gene encodes CDR1 ENHRY and CDR2 SYGVKD. The CDR3: CAISESFGGSYNEQFF. The CDR3 region has the DNA TGTGCCATCAGTGAGTCGTTTGGGGGCTCCTACAATGAGCAGTTCTTC.

The chain recombines TRBV4-1 with TRBJ2-7, with TRBD2 matching over 9 bases. V trimming: 1 base; J trimming: 7 bases; junction bases outside the gene matches: 20. CDR3 size: 19 residues. The V gene's germline CDR1 is MGHRA and CDR2 YSYEKL. The CDR3 loop is CASSQGGWGVAGGTNEQYF. Here the CDR3 DNA reads TGCGCCAGCAGCCAAGGAGGCTGGGGTGTGGCGGGGGGGACTAATGAGCAGTACTTC.

This clonotype was observed a few times. The chain has TRBV20-1 and TRBJ2-7; D is ambiguous. The germline V gene has CDR1 DFQATT and CDR2 SNEGSKA (reference sequence). The V gene lost 0 bases and the J gene lost 4 bases, with 13 bases spanning the gap. This CDR3 spans 14 amino acids. In DNA form, the CDR3 reads TGCAGTGCTAGAGATCGTGGAGAACAGTACGAGCAGTACTTC. This translates into CSARDRGEQYEQYF.

The rearrangement joins TRBV5-1 to TRBJ2-5, with 8 nucleotides matching TRBD1. V trimming: 0 bases; J trimming: 11 bases; junction bases outside the gene matches: 15. This CDR3 region has 16 residues. CDR1 is SGHRS, CDR2 YFSETQ, per germline. The DNA of the CDR3 is TGCGCCAGCAGCTTGGGAGCGGACAGGGTATCCGATGAGCAGTACTTC. Residues: CASSLGADRVSDEQYF.

This clonotype was picked up a small number of times. The V and J genes are TRBV7-9 and TRBJ2-1; no clear D. Trimming pared 1 base from V and 14 bases from J, leaving 9 bases between. Germline V gene sequence: CDR1 SEHNR, CDR2 FQNEAQ (reference sequence). The CDR3 covers 11 residues. Here the CDR3 reads CASSLDVPEFF. Here the CDR3 DNA reads TGTGCCAGCAGCTTAGACGTCCCGGAGTTCTTC.

The rearrangement joins TRBV10-3 to TRBJ2-7, with TRBD2 matching 12 bases. CDR3 length equals 14 residues. The V gene end was trimmed by 6 bases and the J gene end by 1 base; junction bases not matched to a gene: 1. The germline V gene encodes CDR1 ENHRY and CDR2 SYGVKD. DNA for the CDR3: TGTGCCATCAGCACTAGCGGGGGGTCCTACGAGCAGTACTTC. As protein: CAISTSGGSYEQYF.

This clonotype showed up just a few times. The chain employs TRBV20-1 and TRBJ1-6, with D uncertain. CDR1 is DFQATT and CDR2 is SNEGSKA in the germline V gene (reference sequence). The V end was cut by 5 bases, the J end by 14 bases, with 19 bases between. The CDR3 contains 13 residues. The CDR3 sequence: CSAPGRTDAALHF. CDR3 DNA sequence: TGCAGTGCTCCCGGACGAACTGATGCAGCCCTCCACTTT.